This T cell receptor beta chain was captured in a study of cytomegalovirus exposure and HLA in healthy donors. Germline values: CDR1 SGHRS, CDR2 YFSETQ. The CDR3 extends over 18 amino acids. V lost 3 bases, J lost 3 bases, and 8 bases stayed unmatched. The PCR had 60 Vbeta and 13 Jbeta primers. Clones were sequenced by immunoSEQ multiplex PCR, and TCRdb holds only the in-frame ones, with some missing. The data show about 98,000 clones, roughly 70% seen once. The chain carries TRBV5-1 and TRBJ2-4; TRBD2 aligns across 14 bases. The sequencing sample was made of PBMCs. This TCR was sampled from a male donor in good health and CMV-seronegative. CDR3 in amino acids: CASSSGLAGGRGKNIQYF. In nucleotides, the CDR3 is TGCGCCAGCAGCTCCGGACTAGCGGGAGGTCGGGGCAAAAACATTCAGTACTTC.